These T cell receptor beta chains were read from a single sample in a study of shared clonotypes between healthy human individuals. Measured with immunoSEQ multiplex PCR; TCRdb has only the in-frame clones, and not every one. The sample has roughly 1,500,000 clones, around 98% seen once; the top ten hold 0.45%. Input material: naive CD4+ T cells sorted from blood. The origin of the receptors is a man aged 25-45 years in good health. The CDR3 runs from the conserved cysteine through the conserved F or W. The order of the fields is clone size, D gene, J gene, V gene, CDR3 DNA, CDR3 protein. D genes are given only for firm matches. Clone size is not always given. Where it is, it says once, few, many or a class for expanded clones.

size: -
D: -
J: TRBJ2-1
V: TRBV19
DNA: TGTGCCAGTAGTATCGCACAGTACAATGAGCAGTTCTTC
CDR3: CASSIAQYNEQFF

size: -
D: -
J: TRBJ1-2
V: TRBV29-1
DNA: TGCAGCGTTGTGGGGGTCAACTATGGCTACACCTTC
CDR3: CSVVGVNYGYTF

size: -
D: -
J: TRBJ2-1
V: TRBV15
DNA: TGTGCCACCAGCAGTCTGCTAGCCCCCAATGAGCAGTTCTTC
CDR3: CATSSLLAPNEQFF

size: few
D: -
J: TRBJ2-3
V: TRBV19
DNA: TGTGCCAGTAGTATAAGCGGGAGCACAGATACGCAGTATTTT
CDR3: CASSISGSTDTQYF

size: -
D: -
J: TRBJ1-5
V: TRBV15
DNA: TGTGCCACCAGCAGAGATAATGGGAGGGCAGGTGGAGGTCAGCCCCAGCATTTT
CDR3: CATSRDNGRAGGGQPQHF

size: -
D: -
J: TRBJ1-1
V: TRBV27
DNA: TGTGCCAGCAGTTTAACCTCCCTGGACATGAACACTGAAGCTTTCTTT
CDR3: CASSLTSLDMNTEAFF

size: -
D: -
J: TRBJ2-7
V: TRBV28
DNA: TGTGCCAGCAGTTTAGTGGAGCCCCGCGAGCAGTACTTC
CDR3: CASSLVEPREQYF

size: -
D: -
J: TRBJ2-2
V: TRBV27
DNA: TGTGCCAGCAGTCGGCGGGGGCCGACCGGGGAGCTGTTTTTT
CDR3: CASSRRGPTGELFF

size: -
D: -
J: TRBJ2-1
V: TRBV10-2
DNA: TGCGCCAGCAGTGGAACGAGCGAGCAGTTCTTC
CDR3: CASSGTSEQFF

size: once
D: TRBD1
J: TRBJ1-5
V: TRBV4-1
DNA: TGCGCCAGCAGCCACCTTGGACAGGGGGGGAATCAGCCCCAGCATTTT
CDR3: CASSHLGQGGNQPQHF

size: -
D: TRBD1
J: TRBJ2-7
V: TRBV11-3
DNA: TGTGCCAGCAGCTTGGGGACAGGGCGCGAGCAGTACTTC
CDR3: CASSLGTGREQYF

size: once
D: -
J: TRBJ2-7
V: TRBV6-1
DNA: TGTGCCAGCAAAAATACAGGGTACTTCCGCGAGCAGTACTTC
CDR3: CASKNTGYFREQYF

size: -
D: TRBD1
J: TRBJ1-1
V: TRBV30
DNA: TGTGCCTGGAGTGATGACAGGGAGACTGAAGCTTTCTTT
CDR3: CAWSDDRETEAFF

size: -
D: TRBD1
J: TRBJ2-7
V: TRBV29-1
DNA: TGCAGCGTTGGAGACAGGGTAGGCTCCGAGCAGTACTTC
CDR3: CSVGDRVGSEQYF

size: -
D: -
J: TRBJ2-6
V: TRBV30
DNA: TGTGCCTGGAGTTCGTTGGAGAGCTCTGGGGCCAACGTCCTGACTTTC
CDR3: CAWSSLESSGANVLTF

size: -
D: -
J: TRBJ2-3
V: TRBV2
DNA: TGTGCCAGCAGTGAAGGCCGTACAGATACGCAGTATTTT
CDR3: CASSEGRTDTQYF

size: -
D: -
J: TRBJ2-3
V: TRBV9
DNA: TGTGCCAGCAGCGTAGCTGGGGGGAGCACAGATACGCAGTATTTT
CDR3: CASSVAGGSTDTQYF

size: -
D: -
J: TRBJ2-1
V: TRBV6-6
DNA: TGTGCCAGCAGTTATGCGGGCTCTTCCTACAATGAGCAGTTCTTC
CDR3: CASSYAGSSYNEQFF

size: -
D: -
J: TRBJ2-7
V: TRBV30
DNA: TGTGCCTGGAGTATCAGCCCCTACGAGCAGTACTTC
CDR3: CAWSISPYEQYF

size: -
D: TRBD1
J: TRBJ1-5
V: TRBV27
DNA: TGTGCCAGCGGAGGGGGCGTGGGCAATCAGCCCCAGCATTTT
CDR3: CASGGGVGNQPQHF

size: -
D: TRBD2
J: TRBJ2-2
V: TRBV15
DNA: TGTGCCACCAGCAGAGATGGCCCGGGAGGCCTTGGGGCCGGGGAGCTGTTTTTT
CDR3: CATSRDGPGGLGAGELFF

size: -
D: TRBD2
J: TRBJ2-3
V: TRBV6-1
DNA: TGTGCCAGCAGTGTAGCGGGACACACAGATACGCAGTATTTT
CDR3: CASSVAGHTDTQYF

size: -
D: -
J: TRBJ1-1
V: TRBV10-1
DNA: TGCGCCAGCAGTGAGGTTCGGGGAGCGAACACTGAAGCTTTCTTT
CDR3: CASSEVRGANTEAFF

size: -
D: -
J: TRBJ2-6
V: TRBV9
DNA: TGTGCCAGCAGCGTAACGGCAGGTGCTCTCTCTGGGGCCAACGTCCTGACTTTC
CDR3: CASSVTAGALSGANVLTF

size: once
D: -
J: TRBJ1-5
V: TRBV18
DNA: TGTGCCAGCTCACGACAGGACTATAGCAATCAGCCCCAGCATTTT
CDR3: CASSRQDYSNQPQHF

size: -
D: -
J: TRBJ2-3
V: TRBV7-7
DNA: TGTGCCAGCAGCCCAGGGGCGGGTAGGCCAGATACGCAGTATTTT
CDR3: CASSPGAGRPDTQYF

size: -
D: -
J: TRBJ2-1
V: TRBV14
DNA: TGTGCCAGCAGCCAAGATTCATCTCTAGCGTGGGGGAGCTCCTACAATGAGCAGTTCTTC
CDR3: CASSQDSSLAWGSSYNEQFF

size: -
D: -
J: TRBJ2-7
V: TRBV11-2
DNA: TGTGCCAGCAGCCCTCGGCGACAGTCTTCCTACGAGCAGTACTTC
CDR3: CASSPRRQSSYEQYF

size: -
D: -
J: TRBJ2-1
V: TRBV7-6
DNA: TGTGCCAGCAGCTTAACCAGCTGGCGGGACAATGAGCAGTTCTTC
CDR3: CASSLTSWRDNEQFF

size: -
D: -
J: TRBJ2-7
V: TRBV7-9
DNA: TGTGCCAGCAGCTACCTGTCAGGGTTCTACGAGCAGTACTTC
CDR3: CASSYLSGFYEQYF

size: -
D: -
J: TRBJ2-3
V: TRBV2
DNA: TGTGCCAGCAGTTCAGAAGGGGTTGAGACAGATACGCAGTATTTT
CDR3: CASSSEGVETDTQYF